These 16 T cell receptor beta chains originate from one sample sequenced in a study of control samples from healthy donors and cancer patients. Produced via immunoSEQ multiplex PCR; TCRdb's table is partial and in-frame only. Among about 86,000 clones, 85% to 90% were seen once, and the ten largest hold about 9.5%. Input material: PBMCs. These receptors originate from a woman aged 45-60 years with colorectal cancer.

The chain links TRBV19 to TRBJ1-5; D unresolved. In germline, CDR1 is LNHDA, CDR2 SQIVND (reference sequence). The CDR3 consists of 13 residues. The V end lost 3 bases, the J end lost 3 bases, and 6 bases lay between the germline ends. The chain's CDR3 is CASSISHNQPQHF. CDR3 in DNA: TGTGCCAGTAGTATCTCCCACAATCAGCCCCAGCATTTT. The full variable domain, completed using reference TRBV19 and TRBJ1-5, is DGGITQSPKYLFRKEGQNVTLSCEQNLNHDAMYWYRQDPGQGLRLIYYSQIVNDFQKGDIAEGYSVSREKKESFPLTVTSAQKNPTAFYLCASSISHNQPQHFGDGTRLSIL.

The rearrangement uses TRBV19 and TRBJ1-6; 7 bases agree with TRBD1. Germline CDR1 LNHDA, CDR2 SQIVND (reference sequence). The CDR3 sequence is 16 residues long. The junction had 5 bases not matched to a gene; V was cut back by 6 bases and J by 0 bases. CDR3 loop: CASREQGRSYNSPLHF. The CDR3 region has the DNA TGTGCCAGTAGGGAACAGGGGCGCTCCTATAATTCACCCCTCCACTTT.

The V call is TRBV19, the J call TRBJ1-4; TRBD1 matches at 7 bases. Trimming at V came to 7 bases and at J to 4 bases, leaving 6 bases not matched to a gene. Germline V lookup: CDR1 LNHDA, CDR2 SQIVND (reference sequence). The CDR3 is 14 amino acids. The CDR3 DNA reads as TGTGCCAGTACTCGCGGGACAGTTAATGAAAAACTGTTTTTT. It specifies CASTRGTVNEKLFF. Full variable domain (rest looked up from reference TRBV19 and TRBJ1-4): DGGITQSPKYLFRKEGQNVTLSCEQNLNHDAMYWYRQDPGQGLRLIYYSQIVNDFQKGDIAEGYSVSREKKESFPLTVTSAQKNPTAFYLCASTRGTVNEKLFFGSGTQLSVL.

The chain recombines TRBV6-5 with TRBJ1-1; a weak D match, TRBD1 (5 bases). The CDR3 is made up of 15 amino acids. V was pared by 5 bases and J by 6 bases, with 19 bases between. Germline lookup yields CDR1 MNHEY and CDR2 SVGAGI. The CDR3 loop reads CASSTMVQGGAEAFF. DNA for the CDR3: TGTGCCAGCAGTACGATGGTCCAGGGAGGGGCTGAAGCTTTCTTT.

The gene calls are TRBV18 and TRBJ1-2, with 7 bases that match TRBD1. CDR1 KGHSH and CDR2 LQKENI come from the germline V gene. The junction had 8 bases not matched to a gene; V was cut back by 3 bases and J by 1 base. This CDR3 contains 16 residues. This chain's CDR3 is CASSPDTGAFNYGYTF. CDR3 DNA: TGTGCCAGCTCACCGGATACAGGGGCTTTTAACTATGGCTACACCTTC.

The V and J genes are TRBV14 and TRBJ1-2; D is uncertain. This CDR3 is 14 amino acids long. Trimming removed 1 base at V and 4 bases at J, with 10 bases between. Per germline, CDR1 SGHDN and CDR2 FVKESK. The CDR3, as DNA: TGTGCCAGCAGCCAAGCGGGAGTTTCCTATGGCTACACCTTC. It is translated as CASSQAGVSYGYTF.

This rearrangement joins TRBV6-4 to TRBJ2-7; D gene uncertain. Germline loops: CDR1 MRHNA, CDR2 SNTAGT. Trimming took 7 bases from V and 6 from J, leaving 16 bases between them. The CDR3 spans 13 residues. The CDR3 protein is CASTSCHSGEQYV. The CDR3 coding sequence is TGTGCCAGCACCTCATGTCATTCCGGCGAGCAGTACGTC.

This chain uses TRBV19 with TRBJ1-5; 8 bases align to TRBD1. In germline, CDR1 is LNHDA, CDR2 SQIVND (reference sequence). The junction had 5 bases not matched to a gene; V was cut back by 5 bases and J by 2 bases. The CDR3 has 15 amino acids. Here the CDR3 reads CASSYGQGGNQPQHF. DNA of the CDR3: TGTGCCAGTAGTTACGGACAGGGCGGCAATCAGCCCCAGCATTTT.

The chain has TRBV7-2 and TRBJ1-2; D is uncertain. The germline V and J ends were trimmed by 4 bases and 6 bases, with 15 bases remaining between them. Germline values: CDR1 SGHTA, CDR2 FQGNSA. This CDR3 spans 14 amino acids. CDR3 bases: TGTGCCAGCAGCTCGGGCCCAGCCAGCGATGGCTACACCTTC. The encoded protein is CASSSGPASDGYTF.

V gene TRBV6-1 combines with J gene TRBJ2-7; a possible D gene is TRBD1 (5 bases). The CDR3 is 13 residues long. The germline gives CDR1 MNHNS, CDR2 SASEGT. V was shortened by 3 bases and J by 4 bases, with 10 bases between the two germline ends. The CDR3 region has the DNA TGTGCCAGCAGTGACCTGGACAAGTACGAGCAGTACGTC. Translating gives CASSDLDKYEQYV.

The rearrangement uses TRBV19 and TRBJ1-4; D is possibly TRBD1 (5 bases). The V gene's germline CDR1 is LNHDA and CDR2 SQIVND (reference sequence). This CDR3 contains 16 residues. Trimming left V 2 bases short and J 5 bases short, with 15 bases between. The CDR3 DNA reads TGTGCCAGTAGTATAAACGGAGCCGGGGGGAATGAAAAACTGTTTTTT. Residues: CASSINGAGGNEKLFF.

The CDR3 is CASSFQQGRNNSPLHF. In nucleotides, the CDR3 is TGTGCCAGCAGCTTCCAACAGGGGCGGAATAATTCACCCCTCCACTTT. V gene TRBV5-5 combines with J gene TRBJ1-6; the match to TRBD1 covers 7 bases. Germline assignment: CDR1 SGHKS and CDR2 YYEKEE (reference sequence). The CDR3 totals 16 residues. V lost 2 bases, J lost 5 bases, and 7 bases stayed unmatched.

This clone is a singleton in its sample. The rearrangement uses TRBV9 and TRBJ1-3; D remains ambiguous. CDR1 is SGDLS, CDR2 YYNGEE, per germline. The CDR3 has 14 residues. Trimming removed 0 bases from V and 3 bases from J, with 7 bases in between. CDR3 region: CASSVEALGNTIYF. The CDR3, as DNA: TGTGCCAGCAGCGTAGAAGCGCTTGGAAACACCATATATTTT.

The chain links TRBV9 to TRBJ1-3; D remains ambiguous. Trimming shortened V by 0 bases and J by 0 bases, and 13 bases separated the two germline ends. The germline V gene encodes CDR1 SGDLS and CDR2 YYNGEE. CDR3 length equals 17 residues. CDR3 region: CASSVAGSINSGNTIYF. In DNA form, the CDR3 reads TGTGCCAGCAGCGTAGCCGGATCGATCAACTCTGGAAACACCATATATTTT.

Details on this clone: The junction does not match germline at one end; this may be a read error. This chain links TRBV2 with TRBJ1-5; D uncertain. The CDR3 extends over 13 amino acids. The germline V gene encodes CDR1 SNHLY and CDR2 FYNNEI. CDR3 region: CASSGTSIQPQHF. Written as DNA, the CDR3 is TGTGCCAGCAGTGGGACTAGCATTCAGCCCCAGCATTTT.

This chain joins TRBV20-1 and TRBJ1-5; 8 nucleotides align to TRBD1. With V trimmed by 3 bases and J by 0 bases, 7 bases remained unmatched. This CDR3 has 16 residues. Germline V gene data show CDR1 as DFQATT and CDR2 as SNEGSKA (reference sequence). For the CDR3, the DNA is TGCAGTGCTAGTCAGGGGGCCGACTATAGCAATCAGCCCCAGCATTTT. Amino acid sequence: CSASQGADYSNQPQHF.